This T cell receptor beta chain was captured by sequencing in a study of control samples from healthy donors and cancer patients. Clones were sequenced by immunoSEQ multiplex PCR, and TCRdb holds only the in-frame ones, with some missing. The table includes 40,000 to 50,000 clones, around 70% detected once. The CDR3 consists of 13 residues. This clonotype originated in a male donor with melanoma. The source material was formalin-fixed, paraffin-embedded tissue. V and J are TRBV21-1 and TRBJ2-3; TRBD1, the table's D call, was not compared with the DNA. TRBV21-1 corresponds to a pseudogene. The CDR3 nucleotides read TGTGCCAGTCAGGCGTCGCGCACAGATACGCAGTATTTT. Residues: CASQASRTDTQYF.